This T cell receptor (beta chain) was sequenced for a study of PD-1 blockade in classical Hodgkin lymphoma. Only in-frame clones appear in the TCRdb table, and some are missing; sequencing was by immunoSEQ multiplex PCR. The table includes over 25,000 clones, roughly 70% detected once. Study-wide findings and caveats: It was CD4+ TCR diversity, not CD8+, that rose significantly by C4D1. Nivolumab initiation under 1 year post-ASCT meant exclusion. Lower baseline TCR diversity was reported for newly diagnosed patients than for healthy donors.

Germline V CDR1 and CDR2: SGHTA, FQGNSA. This CDR3 spans 16 amino acids. The V end lost 2 bases, the J end lost 5 bases, and 15 bases lay between the germline ends. Exposure to brentuximab vedotin varied, and each patient had relapsed following autologous stem cell transplantation. Regarding this clone: The antigen is not known.

This receptor was identified in a human donor with classical Hodgkin lymphoma. This chain joins TRBV7-2 and TRBJ1-4; D is unresolved. The sequencing used peripheral blood mononuclear cells (PBMCs), collected before the second cycle of nivolumab. For the CDR3, the DNA is TGTGCCAGCAGCTTATACCCTACAGAGTCAAATGAAAAACTGTTTTTT. Translated, it gives CASSLYPTESNEKLFF.